This T cell receptor beta chain was recorded in a study of T cell responses to AZD1222 COVID-19 vaccine (dated by TCRdb to about 2021). Concerning the study at large: Because spike-specific TCR depth and breadth did not differ between the two schedules, AZD1222 recipients who got a second dose at roughly 4 weeks were pooled with those who got a second dose at roughly 12 weeks. TCR sequencing covered approximately 230 trial participants: 207 given two doses of AZD1222 and around 25 given two doses of MenACWY control vaccine. Enrollment into the trials was organized by age into subgroups of 18-55, 56-69 and 70-plus years, and those subgroups contained around 150, 28 and 57 TCR-sequenced participants, respectively. Paper-wide results and their limitations: Participants were mostly white British and included more females than males, and it was suggested by the authors that clonal diversity may have been underestimated. After two AZD1222 doses, spike-specific TCR breadth and depth were significantly higher than at day 0 and than in MenACWY recipients. Vaccine-associated CD4 TCRs spanned the whole spike protein, with dominant responses in regions 160-218 and 743-854. The 56-69-year group was small, and its depth increase did not reach significance, likely because of low power. Reportedly, almost half of the unique spike-specific TCRs recognized epitopes lying outside the regions that are mutated in the B.1.351 and B.1.1.7 variants. Because no day 14 peak-response samples were available, repertoires were characterized only after the peak T cell response. Conclusions about previously exposed vaccinees were limited because only six AZD1222 recipients were SARS-CoV-2 seropositive at baseline.

The germline V and J ends show losses of 4 bases and 2 bases respectively, and no gene match explains 14 bases of the junction. The CDR3 runs 18 amino acids, cysteine and phenylalanine included. CDR3 DNA is the only sequence kept; it has 54 bases, read in frame from the first base. Via the germline V gene, CDR1 is SGDLS and CDR2 YYNGEE. Per the publication, the time point label means: baseline before first vaccination. Vaccinee samples came from UK trials COV001 and COV002, including a single-blind randomized controlled phase 2/3 trial of AZD1222 (ChAdOx1 nCoV-19) in healthy adults. For TCRbeta chain sequencing, PBMC samples from trial participants were taken at day 0 and at day 28 after the second dose. Concerning this clone itself: Its antigen remains unidentified. The record has no base qualities; no much larger clone is one base away.

The CDR3 regions of human TCRbeta chains were subjected to immunosequencing. In the source study's methods: Repertoire TCRs were matched against a reference library of SARS-CoV-2-specific TCRs generated with the MIRA antigen-specificity platform. Breadth meant the fraction of unique TCRs that were SARS-CoV-2-associated, whereas depth meant the fraction of total T cells that were SARS-CoV-2-associated. Using the MIRA data, every spike-specific TCR was mapped to the spike region that the TCR reacted to and assigned to either a CD4 or a CD8 class. Log10-transformed breadth and depth values were compared by one-way ANOVA with Sidak's multiple comparisons tests. Entries here come from immuneACCESS through TCRdb and include only in-frame sequences with V and J called. Some clones fail to appear in such tables; in the studies checked, an unresolved V gene covers under half of the shortfall, and the cause of the remainder is unknown. V, J and clone size were drawn from that table, and D and trimming were deduced from the DNA. The table for this sample lists about 130,000 clones; more than 85% of them were counted only once. Approximately 3.3% of the sample goes to the ten largest clones.

The starting material was peripheral blood, obtained on day 0 of AZD1222 vaccination. This clonotype was sampled from an adult in good health. The chain joins TRBV9 to TRBJ2-5, with 10 central nucleotides matching TRBD2. The base sequence is TGTGCCAGCAGCCCCCGAGGGCTAGCGGGAGTTTGGCAAGAGACCCAGTACTTC. Translated, this gives CASSPRGLAGVWQETQYF. Joined to the reference TRBV9 and TRBJ2-5 proteins, this CDR3 gives the full variable domain: DSGVTQTPKHLITATGQRVTLRCSPRSGDLSVYWYQQSLDQGLQFLIQYYNGEERAKGNILERFSAQQFPDLHSELNLSSLELGDSALYFCASSPRGLAGVWQETQYFGPGTRLLVL.